This entry lists 4 T cell receptor beta chains sequenced from one sample in a study of shared clonotypes between healthy human individuals. The repertoire was sequenced with immunoSEQ multiplex PCR; TCRdb's copy has only in-frame clones and lacks some. The table lists approximately 2,300,000 clones, 92% of them singletons, with roughly 0.34% in the top ten. Sequenced input: naive CD4+ T cells from PBMCs. Regarding subset: CD45RA+ positively selected. The origin of the receptors is a man aged 18 to 30 in good health. Some clones in this sample may be carry-over from other donors' samples.

The chain links TRBV28 to TRBJ2-3; 10 bases fit TRBD2. Germline values: CDR1 MDHEN, CDR2 SYDVKM. V gave up 6 bases and J gave up 3 bases; unmatched junction bases: 6. The CDR3 runs 15 residues. The CDR3 here is CASRSGTSETDTQYF. DNA for the CDR3: TGTGCCAGCAGATCCGGGACTAGCGAGACAGATACGCAGTATTTT.

The chain carries TRBV2 and TRBJ2-3; D may match TRBD1 or TRBD2 (6 bases each). Trimming shortened V by 7 bases and J by 4 bases, and 12 bases separated the two germline ends. The CDR3 is 13 residues long. Germline values: CDR1 SNHLY, CDR2 FYNNEI. Here the CDR3 DNA reads TGTGCCAGCAAGTTGGGGGGCGCAGATACGCAGTATTTT. Amino acid sequence: CASKLGGADTQYF. The whole variable domain, remainder taken from reference TRBV2 and TRBJ2-3, is EPEVTQTPSHQVTQMGQEVILRCVPISNHLYFYWYRQILGQKVEFLVSFYNNEISEKSEIFDDQFSVERPDGSNFTLKIRSTKLEDSAMYFCASKLGGADTQYFGPGTRLTVL.

The chain joins TRBV4-3 to TRBJ1-1; D is unresolved. CDR3 size: 13 residues. V lost 4 bases and J lost 1, with 7 bases in between. CDR1 and CDR2 (germline): LGHNA, YSLEER. CDR3 residues: CASSPPGNTEAFF. DNA for the CDR3: TGCGCCAGCAGCCCCCCGGGGAACACTGAAGCTTTCTTT.

The chain uses TRBV15 and TRBJ2-5, with D possibly matching TRBD2 (5 bases). V lost 0 bases, J lost 6 bases, and 14 bases lay in between. The germline V gene encodes CDR1 LNHNV and CDR2 YYDKDF (reference sequence). The CDR3 is made up of 15 amino acids. The DNA for the CDR3 is TGTGCCACCAGCAGAGATTGGGGAGAGGCAAAGACCCAGTACTTC. Translated, it gives CATSRDWGEAKTQYF.